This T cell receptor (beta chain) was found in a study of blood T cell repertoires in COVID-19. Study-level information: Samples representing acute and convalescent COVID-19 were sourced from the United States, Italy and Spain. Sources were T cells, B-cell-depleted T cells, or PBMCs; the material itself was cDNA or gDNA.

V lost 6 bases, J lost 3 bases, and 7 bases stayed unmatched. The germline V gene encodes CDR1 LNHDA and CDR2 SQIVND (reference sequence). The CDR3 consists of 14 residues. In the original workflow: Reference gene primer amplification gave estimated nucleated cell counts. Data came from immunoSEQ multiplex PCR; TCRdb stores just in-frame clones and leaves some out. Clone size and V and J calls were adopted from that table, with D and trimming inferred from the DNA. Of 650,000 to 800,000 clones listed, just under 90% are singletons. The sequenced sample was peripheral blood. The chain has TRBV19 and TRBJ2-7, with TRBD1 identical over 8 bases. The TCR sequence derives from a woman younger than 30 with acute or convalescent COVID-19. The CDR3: CASRATGAHYEQYF. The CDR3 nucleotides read TGTGCCAGTAGAGCGACAGGGGCCCACTACGAGCAGTACTTC. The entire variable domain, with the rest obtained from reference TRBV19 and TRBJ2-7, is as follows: DGGITQSPKYLFRKEGQNVTLSCEQNLNHDAMYWYRQDPGQGLRLIYYSQIVNDFQKGDIAEGYSVSREKKESFPLTVTSAQKNPTAFYLCASRATGAHYEQYFGPGTRLTVT.